This entry concerns a single TCR beta chain. This sample is drawn from a study of blood T cell repertoires in COVID-19. Germline lookup yields CDR1 LNHDA and CDR2 SQIVND (reference sequence). The CDR3 is 16 amino acids. Trimming pared 4 bases from V and 1 base from J, leaving 14 bases between. This table comes from immunoSEQ multiplex PCR, and its TCRdb copy is limited to in-frame clones, with some not included. In the table there are about 69,000 clones, roughly 85% of which are singletons. V and J are TRBV19 and TRBJ1-3; D not resolved. This sequence was found in a man at least 80 years old with acute or convalescent COVID-19. The sequenced sample consisted of peripheral blood. The CDR3, as DNA: TGTGCCAGTAGTAACTTTCGCCTAGAATCTGGAAACACCATATATTTT. It translates to CASSNFRLESGNTIYF.